The present TCR beta chain was sequenced within a study of blood T cell repertoires in COVID-19 (dated by TCRdb to 2019 to 2021). Regarding the study in general: Samples from collaborators originated in the United States, Italy and Spain and spanned both the acute and convalescent phases of COVID-19. HLA class I and class II types, where available, came from metadata supplied by the sample provider rather than from assay-based typing. The repertoires were made available in a free public database intended to serve as a resource for research on the immune response to SARS-CoV-2. The prospective study material was composed of cDNA or gDNA derived from T cells, B-cell-depleted T cells, or PBMCs. Nearly every sample came with metadata listing a de-identified subject ID, COVID-19 status, age in years and sex. Samples came from the ongoing ImmuneRACE study (first 160 participants) plus 1,254 subjects from 6 global collaborators. The dataset comprised deeply sampled blood TCRbeta repertoires from subjects exposed to, actively infected with, or recovered from COVID-19. Beyond this particular receptor, the publication reports: Clinical and demographic metadata were provided uncurated, with the amount varying by source and participant.

A word on this clone: Its antigen is still unknown. Per-base qualities were not stored, and no clone one base away is much larger.

Participants in the prospective study were aged roughly 18 to 89 years, lived in about two dozen United States geographic areas, and enrolled through a virtual design. To assign participants to cohorts, the prospective study relied on clinical history that participants themselves reported in a screening survey and a study questionnaire. For ImmuneRACE Cohort 3, a participant was defined as recovered based on two consecutive negative NP/OP PCR tests, clearance by a healthcare professional, or resolution of symptoms. Each participant in the prospective study had whole blood, serum and a nasopharyngeal or oropharyngeal swab collected by mobile phlebotomists. Participants in the prospective study had the option to provide additional blood draws and questionnaires over an approximately 2-month period. Prospective study blood samples were shipped either frozen or at room temperature before DNA extraction.

TCRbeta CDR3 regions were amplified from genomic DNA by means of the immunoSEQ Assay, a bias-controlled multiplex PCR. The published analysis was carried out like this. The number of nucleated cells in each sample was estimated by amplification of reference gene primers within the assay. To quantify the absolute abundance of each unique TCRbeta CDR3 rearrangement, sequence reads were collapsed and filtered. For each sample, productive Simpson clonality was calculated as the square root of Simpson's diversity index across productive rearrangements. TCRdb mirrors the immuneACCESS table, restricted to in-frame sequences. Some clones are absent from its copies; in checked studies, under half trace to an unresolved V gene, and the reason for the others is unknown. V and J calls and clone size are as listed in that table; D and trimming were resolved from the DNA. This sample comprises a few hundred thousand clones, roughly 90% of them detected only once. 4.1% of the sample lies in the top ten.

V is pared back by 4 bases and J by 6 bases, with 19 bases lying between the germline termini. CDR1 and CDR2 (LGHNA, YNFKEQ) derive from the germline V gene. There are 16 amino acids in the CDR3, from cysteine to phenylalanine inclusive. Only the CDR3 part of the read is kept: 48 bases, read in frame from the first base. This clonotype was sampled from a woman aged 25-40 years who had recovered from COVID-19. The sample comprised PBMCs or T cells enriched from blood (not recorded which). Here the chain combines TRBV4-2 and TRBJ2-1; D gene: possibly TRBD1, on 6 matching bases. The DNA sequence is TGTGCCAGCAGCCCCCCCTTAAAACAGGGAACCAATGAGCAGTTCTTC. Translated, it reads CASSPPLKQGTNEQFF.